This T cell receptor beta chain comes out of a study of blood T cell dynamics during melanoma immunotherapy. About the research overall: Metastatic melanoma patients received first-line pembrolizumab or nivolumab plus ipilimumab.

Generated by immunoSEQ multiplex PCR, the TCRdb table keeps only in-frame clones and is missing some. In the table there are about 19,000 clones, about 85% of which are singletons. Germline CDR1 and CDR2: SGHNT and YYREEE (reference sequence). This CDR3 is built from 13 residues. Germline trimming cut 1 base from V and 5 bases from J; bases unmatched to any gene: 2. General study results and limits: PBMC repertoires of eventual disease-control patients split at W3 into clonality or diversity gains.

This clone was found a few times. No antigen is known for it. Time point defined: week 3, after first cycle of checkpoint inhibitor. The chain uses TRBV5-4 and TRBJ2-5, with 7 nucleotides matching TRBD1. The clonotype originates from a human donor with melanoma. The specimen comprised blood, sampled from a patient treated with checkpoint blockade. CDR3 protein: CASSLKDRETQYF. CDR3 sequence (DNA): TGTGCCAGCAGCTTGAAGGACAGGGAGACCCAGTACTTC.